This TCR beta chain was sequenced in a study of cytomegalovirus exposure and HLA in healthy donors. As for the study in general: There were under 130 million unique TCR beta sequences, drawn from around 180 million T cells, in an earlier analysis. Clustering assigned 70% to 85% of the roughly 370 genotyped donors to the Caucasian-associated ancestry cluster.

Study-wide results and caveats: Common viral pathogens (according to a later analysis) appeared linked to several of the most significant clusters.

This CDR3 spans 15 amino acids. CDR1 and CDR2 (germline): SNHLY, FYNNEI. The V and J ends lost 6 bases and 5 bases, in that order; junction bases with no gene match: 6. About this clone: The antigen is undetermined.

PCR involved 60 Vbeta and 13 Jbeta primers. Methods used by the authors: An analysis performed later counted 60 million to 90 million unique TCR beta chains (roughly 9.9 million of them shared). This table comes from immunoSEQ multiplex PCR, and its TCRdb copy is limited to in-frame clones, with some not included. From that table come the V and J calls and clone size; the DNA was used to work out D and trimming. The sample includes approximately 190,000 clones, over 70% seen only once; the top ten take 3% to 4.5%. The genes are TRBV2 and TRBJ2-1; 11 bases agree with TRBD2. Specimen: PBMCs. This clonotype originated in a man in his forties or fifties in good health and CMV-seronegative. For the CDR3, the DNA is TGTGCCAGCAGAGTCACTAGCGGGGGTCACAATGAGCAGTTCTTC. It specifies CASRVTSGGHNEQFF.